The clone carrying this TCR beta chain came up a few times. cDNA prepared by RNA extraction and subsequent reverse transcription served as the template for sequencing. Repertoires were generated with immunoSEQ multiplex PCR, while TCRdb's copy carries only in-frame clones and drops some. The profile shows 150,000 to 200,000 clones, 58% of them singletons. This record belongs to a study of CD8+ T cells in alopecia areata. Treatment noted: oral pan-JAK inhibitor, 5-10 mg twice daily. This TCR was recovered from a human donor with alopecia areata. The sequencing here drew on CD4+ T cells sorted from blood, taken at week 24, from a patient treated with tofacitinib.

The CDR3, as DNA: TGTGCCAGTAGTATTCCTCAGGATCACCCACCTAGCCAGCCCCAGCATTTT. Protein: CASSIPQDHPPSQPQHF. The V call is TRBV19, the J call TRBJ1-5; D ambiguous. This CDR3 is built from 17 residues. V lost 3 bases and J 7 bases, leaving 22 bases between the germline ends. From germline, CDR1 is LNHDA and CDR2 SQIVND (reference sequence). Complete variable domain (other parts from reference TRBV19 and TRBJ1-5): DGGITQSPKYLFRKEGQNVTLSCEQNLNHDAMYWYRQDPGQGLRLIYYSQIVNDFQKGDIAEGYSVSREKKESFPLTVTSAQKNPTAFYLCASSIPQDHPPSQPQHFGDGTRLSIL.